The 24 T cell receptor beta chains below all came from one sample that was sequenced in a study of cytomegalovirus exposure and HLA in healthy donors. Repertoires were generated with immunoSEQ multiplex PCR, while TCRdb's copy carries only in-frame clones and drops some. The sample carries about 150,000 clones, 70% to 90% recorded once. Sequencing was done on a sample of PBMCs. Receptors originate from a man aged 18 to 29 in good health and CMV-seronegative.

The chain couples TRBV6-5 to TRBJ1-1; D possibly corresponds to TRBD1 (6 bases). The CDR3 is 14 residues long. CDR1 and CDR2 (germline): MNHEY, SVGAGI. Between the trimmed V and J ends, which lost 5 bases and 5 bases, there was a span of 15 bases. This CDR3 reads CASSQITGSTEAFF. In DNA form, the CDR3 reads TGTGCCAGCAGTCAGATAACAGGGTCTACTGAAGCTTTCTTT.

V and J are TRBV19 and TRBJ1-6, with D possibly matching TRBD1 (5 bases). The CDR3 totals 15 residues. Trimming cost V 2 bases and J 5 bases, with 10 bases left between them. CDR1 and CDR2 from the germline V gene are LNHDA and SQIVND (reference sequence). CDR3 sequence reads: CASSIRTGDNSPLHF. Here the CDR3 DNA reads TGTGCCAGTAGTATACGCACAGGCGATAATTCACCCCTCCACTTT.

The rearrangement joins TRBV2 to TRBJ2-3; TRBD2 aligns across 7 bases. Germline CDR1 SNHLY, CDR2 FYNNEI. The CDR3 is 15 amino acids. The ends lost 6 bases at V and 5 bases at J; junction bases unmatched: 11. The CDR3 nucleotides are TGTGCCAGCAGAGCTAGCGGCAGTAGGGTAGATACGCAGTATTTT. It yields the protein CASRASGSRVDTQYF.

CDR3 DNA sequence: TGCGCCAGCAGCTTGACTAGCGCCCAAGAGACCCAGTACTTC. It is translated as CASSLTSAQETQYF. The rearrangement joins TRBV5-1 to TRBJ2-5; 7 nucleotides align to TRBD2. Germline V CDR1 and CDR2: SGHRS, YFSETQ. J lost 1 base, V lost 1 base, and 1 base had no gene match. The CDR3 spans 14 residues.

The J gene is TRBJ2-5, the V gene TRBV11-2; 9 bases agree with TRBD1. This CDR3 is 16 amino acids long. Germline V gene sequence: CDR1 SGHAT, CDR2 FQNNGV. The V and J ends lost 5 bases and 5 bases, in that order; junction bases with no gene match: 12. The CDR3 nucleotides read TGTGCCAGCAGCCCTCCGGGACAGGGTATGGGGGAGACCCAGTACTTC. It yields the protein CASSPPGQGMGETQYF.

The V and J genes are TRBV19 and TRBJ2-2; TRBD1 matches 10 bases. Germline V lookup: CDR1 LNHDA, CDR2 SQIVND (reference sequence). The CDR3 covers 14 residues. V shed 6 bases, J shed 5 bases, and the junction held 3 bases outside the gene matches. CDR3: CASRRDRGTGELFF. The CDR3 DNA is TGTGCCAGTAGGCGGGACAGGGGTACCGGGGAGCTGTTTTTT.

The sample holds a few counts of this clone. The rearrangement joins TRBV30 to TRBJ1-6; D is unresolved. V lost 4 bases and J 3 bases, leaving 10 bases between the germline ends. The CDR3 length is 14 residues. Germline V lookup: CDR1 GTSNPN, CDR2 SVGIG (reference sequence). The CDR3 region is CAWTRSVYNSPLHF. Here the CDR3 DNA reads TGTGCCTGGACGAGATCCGTCTATAATTCACCCCTCCACTTT.

This clone was found once. The chain joins TRBV30 to TRBJ1-2; no firm D call. Germline CDR1 and CDR2: GTSNPN and SVGIG (reference sequence). CDR3 length: 13 residues. V lost 5 bases, J lost 8 bases, and 18 bases lay in between. The CDR3: CAWERTRTLGYTF. For the CDR3, the DNA is TGTGCCTGGGAGAGGACCAGGACTTTAGGCTACACCTTC. Filled out from reference TRBV30 and TRBJ1-2, the complete variable domain reads SQTIHQWPATLVQPVGSPLSLECTVEGTSNPNLYWYRQAAGRGLQLLFYSVGIGQISSEVPQNLSASRPQDRQFILSSKKLLLSDSGFYLCAWERTRTLGYTFGSGTRLTVV.

Only one count was recorded for this clone. V gene TRBV30 combines with J gene TRBJ2-6; tentative D call: TRBD2 (5 bases). Between the trimmed V and J ends, which lost 8 bases and 4 bases, there was a span of 9 bases. The CDR3 totals 12 residues. From germline, CDR1 is GTSNPN and CDR2 SVGIG (reference sequence). The CDR3 DNA is TGTGCCCAAGGGAGCGGGGCCAACGTCCTGACTTTC. It codes for CAQGSGANVLTF.

The gene calls are TRBV10-1 and TRBJ1-1; no clear D gene. Trimming stripped 3 bases from V and 5 bases from J, with 7 bases between. This CDR3 spans 12 amino acids. Germline assignment: CDR1 WNHNN and CDR2 SYGVQD (reference sequence). The CDR3 DNA is TGCGCCAGCAGTGATTCGGTGACTGAAGCTTTCTTT. Residues: CASSDSVTEAFF.

The V and J genes are TRBV6-6 and TRBJ2-7; no clear D. Germline V gives CDR1 MNHNY, CDR2 SVGAGI (reference sequence). V lost 2 bases and J lost 0, with 8 bases in between. The CDR3 length is 14 residues. CDR3 loop: CASSYSHSSYEQYF. DNA for the CDR3: TGTGCCAGCAGTTACAGTCACAGCTCCTACGAGCAGTACTTC.

The chain employs TRBV10-1 and TRBJ2-1; 7 positions match TRBD2. This CDR3 spans 15 amino acids. CDR1 and CDR2 from the germline V gene are WNHNN and SYGVQD (reference sequence). V dropped 3 bases and J dropped 8; count of bases not matched to a gene: 10. The CDR3 reads CASSDPLTGGHEQFF. CDR3 nucleotide sequence: TGCGCCAGCAGTGATCCCCTGACGGGAGGCCATGAGCAGTTCTTC.

The genes are TRBV7-6 and TRBJ1-1; the match to TRBD1 covers 12 bases. Trimming cost V 6 bases and J 1 base; bases outside gene matches: 6. The germline V gene has CDR1 SGHVS and CDR2 FNYEAQ. The CDR3 consists of 16 residues. CDR3 region: CASSWDRGLGNTEAFF. CDR3 DNA: TGTGCCAGCAGTTGGGACAGGGGGCTGGGGAACACTGAAGCTTTCTTT.

This chain joins TRBV6-5 and TRBJ1-5; TRBD1 matches 8 bases. The J segment lost 4 bases and the V segment lost 1 base, leaving 3 bases of the junction unmatched. Germline V gives CDR1 MNHEY, CDR2 SVGAGI. The CDR3 covers 15 residues. CDR3 protein: CASSYYRTGNQPQHF. The CDR3 nucleotides read TGTGCCAGCAGTTACTATAGGACAGGGAATCAGCCCCAGCATTTT.

The chain links TRBV19 to TRBJ1-1; D remains unclear. The CDR3 length is 13 residues. Trimming shortened V by 7 bases and J by 1 base, and 10 bases separated the two germline ends. Germline loops: CDR1 LNHDA, CDR2 SQIVND (reference sequence). This chain's CDR3 is CASKPYGNTEAFF. In DNA form, the CDR3 reads TGTGCCAGTAAGCCATACGGGAACACTGAAGCTTTCTTT.

J is TRBJ1-2 and V is TRBV4-1; TRBD1 matches 8 bases. J gave up 1 base and V 0 bases, and 1 base lay outside the gene matches. Germline CDR1 reads MGHRA; CDR2 reads YSYEKL. This CDR3 region has 15 residues. The CDR3 coding sequence is TGCGCCAGCAGCCAAGACAGGGGGCGTAACTATGGCTACACCTTC. This gives the protein CASSQDRGRNYGYTF.

The rearrangement uses TRBV19 and TRBJ2-3; 10 positions match TRBD2. The junction had 3 bases not matched to a gene; V was cut back by 5 bases and J by 4 bases. The CDR3 length is 14 residues. The germline gives CDR1 LNHDA, CDR2 SQIVND (reference sequence). CDR3 bases: TGTGCCAGTAGTCAAGCGGGGGGGGCAGATACGCAGTATTTT. The encoded protein is CASSQAGGADTQYF.

J is TRBJ2-7 and V is TRBV7-9; D remains unclear. Germline CDR1 SEHNR, CDR2 FQNEAQ (reference sequence). This CDR3 region has 15 residues. Trimming cost V 1 base and J 5 bases, with 15 bases left between them. Here the CDR3 reads CASSLGWADPNEQYF. DNA for the CDR3: TGTGCCAGCAGCTTAGGATGGGCAGATCCCAACGAGCAGTACTTC.

This rearrangement joins TRBV29-1 to TRBJ2-2, with 10 positions matching TRBD1. The CDR3 sequence is 14 residues long. Germline CDR1 SQVTM, CDR2 ANQGSEA. The ends lost 7 bases at V and 5 bases at J; junction bases unmatched: 7. CDR3 residues: CSARTGGRTGELFF. CDR3 bases: TGCAGCGCTAGGACAGGGGGTAGAACCGGGGAGCTGTTTTTT.

The chain joins TRBV13 to TRBJ1-1; 10 bases line up with TRBD1. The CDR3 is made up of 14 amino acids. Germline V gene data show CDR1 as PRHDT and CDR2 as FYEKMQ (reference sequence). V shed 5 bases and J 3 bases; nucleotides not matched to a gene: 3. CDR3 DNA: TGTGCCAGCAGCCATGGGACAGGGGACACTGAAGCTTTCTTT. It yields the protein CASSHGTGDTEAFF.

The V gene is TRBV7-9, the J gene TRBJ1-6; D unresolved. The CDR3 totals 15 residues. The germline CDR1 and CDR2 sequences are SEHNR and FQNEAQ (reference sequence). The V end lost 1 base, the J end lost 11 bases, and 15 bases lay between the germline ends. Here the CDR3 DNA reads TGTGCCAGCAGCTTAGTAGACGGGGTAGGGACACCCCTCCACTTT. This sequence encodes CASSLVDGVGTPLHF.

The chain has TRBV28 and TRBJ2-5; maybe TRBD1 (6 bases). This CDR3 region has 14 residues. Per germline, CDR1 MDHEN and CDR2 SYDVKM. Trimming removed 7 bases at V and 2 bases at J, with 14 bases between. In DNA, the CDR3 is TGTGCCAGCAACGAGGGACATCAGCAAGAGACCCAGTACTTC. It is translated as CASNEGHQQETQYF.

This sequence joins TRBV12-2 and TRBJ2-5; TRBD2, the table's D call, lacks a check against the DNA. TRBV12-2 is noted as a pseudogene. The CDR3 loop spans 17 amino acids. The CDR3 sequence: CASRLLTSGDKQETQYF. CDR3 sequence (DNA): TGTGCAAGTCGCTTGCTGACTAGCGGGGACAAACAAGAGACCCAGTACTTC.

This rearrangement joins TRBV7-2 to TRBJ2-3; D remains ambiguous. The CDR3 has 16 residues. CDR1 and CDR2 from the germline V gene are SGHTA and FQGNSA. V lost 0 bases and J lost 2, with 12 bases in between. CDR3 protein: CASSLAPPMITDTQYF. Written as DNA, the CDR3 is TGTGCCAGCAGCTTAGCGCCTCCTATGATCACAGATACGCAGTATTTT.